This T cell receptor beta chain emerged from a study of blood T cell repertoires in COVID-19. Study-level information: From T cells, B-cell-depleted T cells, or PBMCs came the material, which was cDNA or gDNA.

In the authors' methods: Reference gene primer amplification in the assay estimated nucleated cell counts. Method: immunoSEQ multiplex PCR; TCRdb's copy keeps in-frame clones and lacks some. V, J and clone size were drawn from that table, and D and trimming were deduced from the DNA. The sample has about 400,000 clones, approximately 85% seen once; the top ten hold approximately 2.1%. This TCR was sampled from a woman in her thirties or forties with acute COVID-19. Sequenced sample: PBMCs or T cells enriched from blood (not recorded which).

Here the CDR3 DNA reads TGTGCCAGCAGCTTCCGGGGGAGTGTCTATGGCTACACCTTC. Residues: CASSFRGSVYGYTF. The rearrangement links TRBV5-6 to TRBJ1-2; D may be TRBD1 (5 bases). Germline loops: CDR1 SGHDT, CDR2 YYEEEE. The germline V and J ends were trimmed by 2 bases and 4 bases, with 12 bases remaining between them. The CDR3 spans 14 residues.